This TCR beta chain was captured by sequencing in a study of shared clonotypes between healthy human individuals. The study, taken as a whole, reports: Blood was the only sampled material, and tissue repertoires likely differ. All-four-donor shared clonotypes had higher generation probabilities than non-shared clonotypes did.

About this clone: Its matching antigen is unknown.

In germline, CDR1 is MNHEY, CDR2 SVGAGI. V was shortened by 4 bases and J by 7 bases, with 20 bases between the two germline ends. The CDR3 runs 16 residues. Produced via immunoSEQ multiplex PCR; TCRdb's table is partial and in-frame only. The sample lists roughly 1 million clones; 65% to 75% were seen once. The TCR was taken from a man younger than 35 in good health. The sample was memory CD4+ T cells sorted from blood. This sample's subset: CD45RA-negative fraction. The chain is built from TRBV6-5 and TRBJ2-1, with TRBD2 as a possible D gene (5 bases). The CDR3 loop reads CASSFLKLGARNEQFF. CDR3 sequence (DNA): TGTGCCAGCAGTTTCCTGAAACTAGGAGCTCGGAATGAGCAGTTCTTC.